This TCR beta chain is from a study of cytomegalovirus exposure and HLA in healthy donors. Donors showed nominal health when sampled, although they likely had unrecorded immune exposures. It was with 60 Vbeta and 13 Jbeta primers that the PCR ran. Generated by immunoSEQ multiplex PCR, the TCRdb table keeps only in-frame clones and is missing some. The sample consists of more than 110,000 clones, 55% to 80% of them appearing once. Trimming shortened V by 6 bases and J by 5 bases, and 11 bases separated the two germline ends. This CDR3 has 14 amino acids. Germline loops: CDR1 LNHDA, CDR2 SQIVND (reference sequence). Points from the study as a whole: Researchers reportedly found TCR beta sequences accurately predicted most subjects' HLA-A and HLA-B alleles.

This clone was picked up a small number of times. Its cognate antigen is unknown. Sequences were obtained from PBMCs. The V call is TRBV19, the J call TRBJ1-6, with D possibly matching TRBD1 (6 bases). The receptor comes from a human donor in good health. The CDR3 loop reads CASSPQGNNSPLHF. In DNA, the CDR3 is TGTGCCAGTAGCCCGCAGGGGAATAATTCACCCCTCCACTTT.